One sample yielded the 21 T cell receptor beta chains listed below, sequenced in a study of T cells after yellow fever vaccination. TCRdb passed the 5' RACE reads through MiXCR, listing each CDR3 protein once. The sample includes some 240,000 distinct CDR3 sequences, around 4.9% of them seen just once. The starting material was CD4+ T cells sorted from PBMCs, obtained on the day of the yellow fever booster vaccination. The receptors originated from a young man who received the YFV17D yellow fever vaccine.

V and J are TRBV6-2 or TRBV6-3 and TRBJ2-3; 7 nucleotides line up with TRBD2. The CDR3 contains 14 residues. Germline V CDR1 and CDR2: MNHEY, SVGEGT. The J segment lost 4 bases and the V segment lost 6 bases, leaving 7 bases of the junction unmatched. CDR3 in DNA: TGTGCCAGCAGCTCCGGGACTACCCCAGATACGCAGTATTTT. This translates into CASSSGTTPDTQYF.

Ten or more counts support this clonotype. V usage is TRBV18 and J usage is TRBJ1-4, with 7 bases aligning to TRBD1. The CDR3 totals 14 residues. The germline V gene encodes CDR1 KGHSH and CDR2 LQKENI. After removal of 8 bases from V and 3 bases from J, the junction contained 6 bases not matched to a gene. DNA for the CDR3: TGTGCCAGCAGTCCCGGGACAGCTAATGAAAAACTGTTTTTT. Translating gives CASSPGTANEKLFF.

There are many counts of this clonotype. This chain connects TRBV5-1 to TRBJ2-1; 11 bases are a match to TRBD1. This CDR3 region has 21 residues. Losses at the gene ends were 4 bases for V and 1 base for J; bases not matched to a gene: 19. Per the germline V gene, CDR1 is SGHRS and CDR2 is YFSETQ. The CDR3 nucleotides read TGCGCCAGCAGCCTACCTCGGACAGGGGGCCCCTTAGGTTCGTCCTACAATGAGCAGTTCTTC. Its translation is CASSLPRTGGPLGSSYNEQFF.

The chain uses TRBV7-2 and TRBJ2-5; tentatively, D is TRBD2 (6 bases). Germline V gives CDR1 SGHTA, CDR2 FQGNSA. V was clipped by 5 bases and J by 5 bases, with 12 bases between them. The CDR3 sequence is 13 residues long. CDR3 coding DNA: TGTGCCAGCAGCGTATTAGCGGACGAGACCCAGTACTTC. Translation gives CASSVLADETQYF.

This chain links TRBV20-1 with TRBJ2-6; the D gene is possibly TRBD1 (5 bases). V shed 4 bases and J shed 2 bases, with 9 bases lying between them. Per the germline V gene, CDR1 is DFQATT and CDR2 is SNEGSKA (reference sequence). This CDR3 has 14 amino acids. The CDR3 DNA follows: TGCAGTGCTATCTCAGGGACTGGGGCCAACGTCCTGACTTTC. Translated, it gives CSAISGTGANVLTF.

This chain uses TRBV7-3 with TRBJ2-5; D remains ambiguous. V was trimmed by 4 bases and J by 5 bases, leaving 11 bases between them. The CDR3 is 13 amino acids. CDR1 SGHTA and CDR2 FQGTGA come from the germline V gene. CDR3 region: CASSSGSTETQYF. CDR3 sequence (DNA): TGTGCCAGCAGCTCCGGAAGCACGGAGACCCAGTACTTC.

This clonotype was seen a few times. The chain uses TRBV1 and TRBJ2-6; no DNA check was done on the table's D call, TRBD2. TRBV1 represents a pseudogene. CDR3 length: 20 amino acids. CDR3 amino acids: CTSSQPSPRRGFSGANVLTF. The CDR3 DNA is TGCACCAGCAGCCAACCATCCCCGAGACGCGGGTTCTCTGGGGCCAACGTCCTGACTTTC.

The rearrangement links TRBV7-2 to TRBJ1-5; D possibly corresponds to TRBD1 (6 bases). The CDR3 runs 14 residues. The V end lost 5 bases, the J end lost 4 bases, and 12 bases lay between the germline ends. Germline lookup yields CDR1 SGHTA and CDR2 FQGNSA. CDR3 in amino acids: CASSAQGTNQPQHF. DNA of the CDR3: TGTGCCAGCAGCGCTCAGGGGACGAATCAGCCCCAGCATTTT.

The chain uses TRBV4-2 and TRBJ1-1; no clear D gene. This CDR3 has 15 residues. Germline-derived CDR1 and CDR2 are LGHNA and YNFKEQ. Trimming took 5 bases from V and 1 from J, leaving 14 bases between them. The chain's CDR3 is CASSSAFPGNTEAFF. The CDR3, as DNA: TGTGCCAGCAGCTCAGCCTTTCCGGGGAACACTGAAGCTTTCTTT.

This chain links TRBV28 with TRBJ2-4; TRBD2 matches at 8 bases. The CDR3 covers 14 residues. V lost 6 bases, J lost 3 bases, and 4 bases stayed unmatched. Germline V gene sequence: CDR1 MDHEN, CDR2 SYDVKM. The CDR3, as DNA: TGTGCCAGCAGCCCCGGGGGGGACAAAAACATTCAGTACTTC. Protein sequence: CASSPGGDKNIQYF.

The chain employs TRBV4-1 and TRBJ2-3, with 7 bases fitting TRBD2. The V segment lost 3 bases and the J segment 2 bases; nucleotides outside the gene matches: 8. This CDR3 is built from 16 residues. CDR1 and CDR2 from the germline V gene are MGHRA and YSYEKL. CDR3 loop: CASSHSAGLPTDTQYF. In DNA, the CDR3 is TGCGCCAGCAGCCATTCGGCGGGACTACCCACAGATACGCAGTATTTT.

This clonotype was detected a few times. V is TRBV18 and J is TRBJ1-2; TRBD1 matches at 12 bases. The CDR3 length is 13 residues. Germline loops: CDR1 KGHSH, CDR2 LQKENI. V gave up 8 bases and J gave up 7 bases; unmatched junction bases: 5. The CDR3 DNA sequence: TGTGCCAGCCACCGGGACAGGGGGCTTGGCTACACCTTC. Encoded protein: CASHRDRGLGYTF.

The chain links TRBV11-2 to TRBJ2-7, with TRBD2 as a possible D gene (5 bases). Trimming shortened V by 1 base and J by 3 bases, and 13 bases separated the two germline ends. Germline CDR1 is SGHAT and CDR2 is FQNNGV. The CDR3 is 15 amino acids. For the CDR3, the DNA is TGTGCCAGCAGCTTAGTTCCAGGTGGACTCTACGAGCAGTACGTC. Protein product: CASSLVPGGLYEQYV.

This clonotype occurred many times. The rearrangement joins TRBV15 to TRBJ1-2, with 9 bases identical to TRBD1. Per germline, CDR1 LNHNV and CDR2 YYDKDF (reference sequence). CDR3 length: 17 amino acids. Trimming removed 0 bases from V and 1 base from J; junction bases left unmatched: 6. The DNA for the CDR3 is TGTGCCACCAGCAGAGATCTGGGACAGGGACTTAACTATGGCTACACCTTC. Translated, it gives CATSRDLGQGLNYGYTF.

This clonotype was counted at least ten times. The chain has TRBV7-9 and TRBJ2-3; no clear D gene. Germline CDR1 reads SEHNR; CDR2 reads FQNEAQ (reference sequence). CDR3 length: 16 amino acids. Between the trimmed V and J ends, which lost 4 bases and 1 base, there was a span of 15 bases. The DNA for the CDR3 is TGTGCCAGCAGCTCCTACTCGGCCCCCGGCACAGATACGCAGTATTTT. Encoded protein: CASSSYSAPGTDTQYF.

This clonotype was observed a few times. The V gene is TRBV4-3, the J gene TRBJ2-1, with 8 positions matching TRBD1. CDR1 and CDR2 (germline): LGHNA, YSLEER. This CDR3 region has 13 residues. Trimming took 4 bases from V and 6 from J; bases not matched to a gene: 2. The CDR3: CASSLQGVNEQFF. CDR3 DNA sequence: TGCGCCAGCAGCCTACAGGGGGTCAATGAGCAGTTCTTC.

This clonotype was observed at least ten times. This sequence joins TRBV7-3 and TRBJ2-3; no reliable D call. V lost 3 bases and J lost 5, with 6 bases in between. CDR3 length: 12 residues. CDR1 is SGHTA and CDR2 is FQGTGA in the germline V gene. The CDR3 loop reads CASSFHGDTQYF. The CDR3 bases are TGTGCCAGCAGCTTTCACGGAGATACGCAGTATTTT.

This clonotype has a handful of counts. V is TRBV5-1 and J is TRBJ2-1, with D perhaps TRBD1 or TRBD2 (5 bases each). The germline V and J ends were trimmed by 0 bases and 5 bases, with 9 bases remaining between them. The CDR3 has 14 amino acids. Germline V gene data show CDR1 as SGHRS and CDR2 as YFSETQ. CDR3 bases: TGCGCCAGCAGCTTGGGAGGGGCAAACAATGAGCAGTTCTTC. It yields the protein CASSLGGANNEQFF.

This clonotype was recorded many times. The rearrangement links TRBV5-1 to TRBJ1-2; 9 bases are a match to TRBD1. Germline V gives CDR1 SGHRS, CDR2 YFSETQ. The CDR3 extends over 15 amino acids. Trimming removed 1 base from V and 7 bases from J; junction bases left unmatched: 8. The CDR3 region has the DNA TGCGCCAGCAGCTTGTTGGGGACAGGGATACCTGGCTACACCTTC. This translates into CASSLLGTGIPGYTF. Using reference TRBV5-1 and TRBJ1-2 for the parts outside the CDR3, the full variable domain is KAGVTQTPRYLIKTRGQQVTLSCSPISGHRSVSWYQQTPGQGLQFLFEYFSETQRNKGNFPGRFSGRQFSNSRSEMNVSTLELGDSALYLCASSLLGTGIPGYTFGSGTRLTVV.

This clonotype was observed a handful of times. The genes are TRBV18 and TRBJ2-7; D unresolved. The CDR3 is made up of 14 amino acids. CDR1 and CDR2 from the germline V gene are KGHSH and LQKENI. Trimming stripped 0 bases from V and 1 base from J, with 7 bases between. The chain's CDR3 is CASSPPSASYEQYF. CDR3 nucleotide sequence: TGTGCCAGCTCACCACCTTCAGCATCCTACGAGCAGTACTTC.

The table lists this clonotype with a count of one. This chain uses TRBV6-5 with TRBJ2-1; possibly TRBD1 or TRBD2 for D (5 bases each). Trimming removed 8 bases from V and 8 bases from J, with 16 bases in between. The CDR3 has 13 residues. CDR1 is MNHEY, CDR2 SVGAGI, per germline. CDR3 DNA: TGTGCCAGCCAGGTGGGGGTCGTGGATGAGCAGTTCTTC. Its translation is CASQVGVVDEQFF.